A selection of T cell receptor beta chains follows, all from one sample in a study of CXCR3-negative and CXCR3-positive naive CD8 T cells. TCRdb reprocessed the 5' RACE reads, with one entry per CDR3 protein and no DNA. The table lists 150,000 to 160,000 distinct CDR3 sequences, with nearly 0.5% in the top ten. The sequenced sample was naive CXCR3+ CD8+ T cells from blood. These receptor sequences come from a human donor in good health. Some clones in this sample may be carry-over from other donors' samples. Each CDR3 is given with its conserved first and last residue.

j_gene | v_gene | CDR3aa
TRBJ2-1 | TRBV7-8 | CASSSPVVAGGRKYNEQFF
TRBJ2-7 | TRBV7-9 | CASSSRDRAYEQYF
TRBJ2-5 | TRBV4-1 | CASSQVGPRLAGVGETQYF
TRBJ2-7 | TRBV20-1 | CSARRSGTQPWYEQYF
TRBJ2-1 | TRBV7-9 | CASSFSSGLLNEQFF
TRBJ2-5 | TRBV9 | CASSVSRLGGPETQYF
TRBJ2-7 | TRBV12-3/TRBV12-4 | CASRGLSGEQYF
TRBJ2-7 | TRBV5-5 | CASSEGHPGTSVHYEQYF
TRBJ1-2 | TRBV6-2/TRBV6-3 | CASSYSFEGYTF
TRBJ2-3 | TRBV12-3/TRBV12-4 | CASSLGLAEGSDTQYF
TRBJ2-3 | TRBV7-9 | CASSYQGELTDTQYF
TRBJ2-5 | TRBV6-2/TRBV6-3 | CASRELAGGPPQYF
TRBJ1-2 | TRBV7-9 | CATVVQEAKGHGYTF
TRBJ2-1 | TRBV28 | CASSFISSYNEQFF
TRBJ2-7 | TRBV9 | CASSDGRLNYEQYF
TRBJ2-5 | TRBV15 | CATSRVAPTGQYF
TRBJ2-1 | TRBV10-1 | CASSDQGVFYNEQFF
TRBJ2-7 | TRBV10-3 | CAISTTTTGEQYF
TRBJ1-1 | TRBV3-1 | CASSQVIEEGRRNTEAFF
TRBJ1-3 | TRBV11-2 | CASRSDRETGNTIYF
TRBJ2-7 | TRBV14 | CASSPTGTPGPYEQYF
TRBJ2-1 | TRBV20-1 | CSARRPSGVTEQFF
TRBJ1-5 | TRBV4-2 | CASSPDMLNQPQHF
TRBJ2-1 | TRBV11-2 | CASSLSPVNEQFF
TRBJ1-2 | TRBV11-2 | CASSLDPGTLGGYTF
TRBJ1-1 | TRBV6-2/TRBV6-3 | CASSYSTTEAFF
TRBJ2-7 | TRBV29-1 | CSVRQGSFYEQYF
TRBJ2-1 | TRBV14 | CASSQDEAHSGSYNEQFF
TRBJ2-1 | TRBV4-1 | CASSQVGELGYNEQLF
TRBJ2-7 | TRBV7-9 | CASSRHQGDYYEQYF
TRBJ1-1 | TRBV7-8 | CASIMGAGTEAFF
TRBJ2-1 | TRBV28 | CASSAVTYNEQFF
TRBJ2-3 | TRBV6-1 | CASSKAWAVDTQYF
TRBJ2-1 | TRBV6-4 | CASSDSEGGYNEQFF
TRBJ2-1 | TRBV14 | CASSQDLFGGLVDEQFF
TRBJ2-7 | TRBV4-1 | CASSPAGLSYEQYF
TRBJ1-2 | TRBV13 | CASSLTFSYGYTF
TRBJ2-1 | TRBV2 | CASTTGTSGRKGNEQFF
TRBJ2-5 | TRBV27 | CASSPTGVWETQYF
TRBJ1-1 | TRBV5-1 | CASSFQGLDTEAFF
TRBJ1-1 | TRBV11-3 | CASSFYVAENYGGDTEAFF
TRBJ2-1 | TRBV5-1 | CASSYTGTGGDEQFF